A selection of T cell receptor beta chains follows, all from one sample in a study of blood T cell repertoires in COVID-19. Sequencing used immunoSEQ multiplex PCR; TCRdb keeps in-frame clones, though not all of them. The profile shows tens of thousands of clones, around 91% of them singletons. Sequencing was performed on peripheral blood. The receptors were sampled from a man aged 45-65 years with active COVID-19. Each CDR3 is given with its conserved first and last residue. The order of the fields is CDR3 DNA, CDR3 protein, D gene, J gene, clone size, V gene. The D gene is left open where the match is weak. Some rows have no size entry. The others give once, few or many, or a class for an expanded clone.

cdr3_nt: TGCGCCAGCAGCCAAGAAGGGACAGGGAGTTCGGAGACCCAGTACTTC
cdr3_aa: CASSQEGTGSSETQYF
d_call: TRBD1
j_call: TRBJ2-5
clone_size: few
v_call: TRBV4-3

cdr3_nt: TGTGCCAGCAGCTTGGACTACAGGGGTCGGGGGACCATATATTTT
cdr3_aa: CASSLDYRGRGTIYF
d_call: TRBD1
j_call: TRBJ1-3
clone_size: .
v_call: TRBV5-6

cdr3_nt: TGTGCCAGCAGTTTAGGGGGGGCGACTAATGAAAAACTGTTTTTT
cdr3_aa: CASSLGGATNEKLFF
d_call: .
j_call: TRBJ1-4
clone_size: .
v_call: TRBV28

cdr3_nt: TGTGCCAGCTCACCACCGTCTGCCCGGGTTGGAAACACCATATATTTT
cdr3_aa: CASSPPSARVGNTIYF
d_call: .
j_call: TRBJ1-3
clone_size: .
v_call: TRBV18

cdr3_nt: TGTGCCAGCAGCGAGACTGGGGGACAGGGAAGGCATAGGCAGTACTTC
cdr3_aa: CASSETGGQGRHRQYF
d_call: TRBD1
j_call: TRBJ2-7
clone_size: .
v_call: TRBV6-2/TRBV6-3

cdr3_nt: TGTGCCTGGAGTGGGACAGGGGGCGCAGATACGCAGTATTTT
cdr3_aa: CAWSGTGGADTQYF
d_call: TRBD1
j_call: TRBJ2-3
clone_size: .
v_call: TRBV30

cdr3_nt: TGTGCCAGCAGTGACGGACTGAACACCGGGGAGCTGTTTTTT
cdr3_aa: CASSDGLNTGELFF
d_call: .
j_call: TRBJ2-2
clone_size: .
v_call: TRBV27

cdr3_nt: TGTGCCAGCAGCCAAGAACGGTATATTATCTTC
cdr3_aa: CASSQERYIIF
d_call: .
j_call: TRBJ2-7
clone_size: .
v_call: TRBV3-1/TRBV3-2

cdr3_nt: TGTGCCAGCAGCCTCAGGGCTGGCTACACCTTC
cdr3_aa: CASSLRAGYTF
d_call: .
j_call: TRBJ1-2
clone_size: .
v_call: TRBV5-6

cdr3_nt: TGCGCCAGCAGTCAATCCCACAAGAATCAGCCCCAGCATTTT
cdr3_aa: CASSQSHKNQPQHF
d_call: .
j_call: TRBJ1-5
clone_size: .
v_call: TRBV23-1

cdr3_nt: TGTGCCAGTAAAGCCCTGGACAGGGGGCTCGGCACAGATACGCAGTATTTT
cdr3_aa: CASKALDRGLGTDTQYF
d_call: TRBD1
j_call: TRBJ2-3
clone_size: .
v_call: TRBV19

cdr3_nt: TGTGCCAGCAAACAAGGGGATATTTTTAATTCACCCCTCCACTTT
cdr3_aa: CASKQGDIFNSPLHF
d_call: .
j_call: TRBJ1-6
clone_size: .
v_call: TRBV28

cdr3_nt: TGTGCCAGCAGTTTCGGGGGGAACACTGAAGCTTTCTTT
cdr3_aa: CASSFGGNTEAFF
d_call: .
j_call: TRBJ1-1
clone_size: .
v_call: TRBV12-3/TRBV12-4

cdr3_nt: TGTGCCACCAGAGGGGCTTATAGCAATCAGCCCCAGCATTTT
cdr3_aa: CATRGAYSNQPQHF
d_call: .
j_call: TRBJ1-5
clone_size: .
v_call: TRBV24-1

cdr3_nt: TGTGCCATCAGGGAAAGACTAGCGGGGGAGGCCGGGGAGCTGTTTTTT
cdr3_aa: CAIRERLAGEAGELFF
d_call: TRBD2
j_call: TRBJ2-2
clone_size: .
v_call: TRBV10-3

cdr3_nt: TGCGCCAGCAGCTCGGAGCTTTCCGGGGGAGAGACCCAGTACTTC
cdr3_aa: CASSSELSGGETQYF
d_call: .
j_call: TRBJ2-5
clone_size: .
v_call: TRBV5-1

cdr3_nt: TGTGCCAGCAGTGGGGGGGACAGCGGCTACACTTACGAGCAGTACTTC
cdr3_aa: CASSGGDSGYTYEQYF
d_call: .
j_call: TRBJ2-7
clone_size: .
v_call: TRBV2

cdr3_nt: TGCGCCAGCAGCTTGCAACAGGGGTTGGGGGCCTACGAGCAGTACTTC
cdr3_aa: CASSLQQGLGAYEQYF
d_call: TRBD1
j_call: TRBJ2-7
clone_size: .
v_call: TRBV4-1

cdr3_nt: TGTGCCAGTAGCAGACAGGGAAACGACATTCAGTACTTC
cdr3_aa: CASSRQGNDIQYF
d_call: TRBD1
j_call: TRBJ2-4
clone_size: .
v_call: TRBV19

cdr3_nt: TGTGCCAGCAGCCCGGGGTCGCGGGAGACCCAGTACTTC
cdr3_aa: CASSPGSRETQYF
d_call: .
j_call: TRBJ2-5
clone_size: .
v_call: TRBV9

cdr3_nt: TGTGCCAGCCCGTCACGGTCCTACGAGCAGTACTTC
cdr3_aa: CASPSRSYEQYF
d_call: .
j_call: TRBJ2-7
clone_size: .
v_call: TRBV5-8

cdr3_nt: TGTGCCGTAGCCGGGTCCGGGGGGGGTTATCAGCCCCAGCATTTT
cdr3_aa: CAVAGSGGGYQPQHF
d_call: .
j_call: TRBJ1-5
clone_size: .
v_call: TRBV30

cdr3_nt: TGCGCCAGCCTAAGAGGACAGGGGGGGTACCAAGAGACCCAGTACTTC
cdr3_aa: CASLRGQGGYQETQYF
d_call: TRBD1
j_call: TRBJ2-5
clone_size: .
v_call: TRBV10-2

cdr3_nt: TGTGCCAGCAGTTTCATCTATGGCTACACCTTC
cdr3_aa: CASSFIYGYTF
d_call: .
j_call: TRBJ1-2
clone_size: medium-sized
v_call: TRBV12-3/TRBV12-4

cdr3_nt: TGTGCCTGGGTGGACAGCTACTATGGCTACACCTTC
cdr3_aa: CAWVDSYYGYTF
d_call: .
j_call: TRBJ1-2
clone_size: .
v_call: TRBV30

cdr3_nt: TGTGCCAGCAGTCGTCAAGGGGGCAACGGGGAGACCCAGTACTTC
cdr3_aa: CASSRQGGNGETQYF
d_call: TRBD1
j_call: TRBJ2-5
clone_size: .
v_call: TRBV6-5

cdr3_nt: TGTGCCAGCAGCATCCAAAATGAAAAACTGTTTTTT
cdr3_aa: CASSIQNEKLFF
d_call: .
j_call: TRBJ1-4
clone_size: .
v_call: TRBV5-6

cdr3_nt: TGTGCCAGCATTGCGGGCTTGCTCTACAATGAGCAGTTCTTC
cdr3_aa: CASIAGLLYNEQFF
d_call: .
j_call: TRBJ2-1
clone_size: .
v_call: TRBV6-5